The rows below give T cell receptor beta chains drawn from one sample of a study of shared clonotypes between healthy human individuals. TCRdb's table, derived via immunoSEQ multiplex PCR, lists solely in-frame clones and lacks some. Found here are some 2,400,000 clones, roughly 95% of them singletons; the top ten hold around 0.13%. The sequencing sample was made of naive CD4+ T cells sorted from blood. The receptor set was obtained from a man aged 18-30 years in good health. CDR3s include the opening cysteine and the closing phenylalanine or tryptophan. A D gene is named only where the DNA matches it firmly. A row's size may be missing; if present it is once, few, many or a size class.

>NA|NA|TRBJ1-1|TRBV4-1
CASSQGEGGLNTEAFF
TGCGCCAGCAGCCAAGGGGAGGGCGGTTTGAACACTGAAGCTTTCTTT
>TRBD1|NA|TRBJ2-7|TRBV5-5
CASSPSGGLREQYF
TGTGCCAGCAGCCCCTCAGGGGGCCTCCGGGAGCAGTACTTC
>TRBD2|once|TRBJ2-1|TRBV6-6
CASSQPSGSSYEQFF
TGTGCCAGCAGCCAACCTAGCGGAAGTAGTTATGAGCAGTTCTTC
>NA|NA|TRBJ1-2|TRBV9
CASSVNSLLNYGYTF
TGTGCCAGCAGCGTAAACAGCCTTCTTAACTATGGCTACACCTTC
>NA|NA|TRBJ1-3|TRBV5-6
CASSFRDISGNTIYF
TGTGCCAGCAGCTTCCGGGACATCTCTGGAAACACCATATATTTT
>TRBD1|NA|TRBJ2-1|TRBV5-5
CASSLAGTGYSYEQFF
TGTGCCAGCAGCTTGGCCGGGACAGGGTATTCTTATGAGCAGTTCTTC
>NA|NA|TRBJ2-5|TRBV5-1
CASSLSTGETQYF
TGCGCCAGCAGCTTGAGTACGGGGGAGACCCAGTACTTC
>NA|NA|TRBJ2-1|TRBV11-2
CASSLRATAYNEQFF
TGTGCCAGCAGCTTACGAGCAACGGCTTACAATGAGCAGTTCTTC
>NA|NA|TRBJ1-3|TRBV5-1
CASSRATTGGAGNTIYF
TGCGCCAGCAGCAGGGCGACAACAGGCGGGGCTGGAAACACCATATATTTT
>NA|NA|TRBJ1-1|TRBV6-1
CASSERGGAAFF
TGTGCCAGCAGTGAAAGAGGGGGTGCTGCTTTCTTT
>TRBD1|NA|TRBJ1-3|TRBV5-6
CASSPGTVGNTIYF
TGTGCCAGCAGCCCCGGGACAGTTGGAAACACCATATATTTT
>NA|NA|TRBJ2-2|TRBV5-1
CASALQTDTGELFF
TGCGCCAGCGCACTACAGACTGACACCGGGGAGCTGTTTTTT
>NA|NA|TRBJ1-3|TRBV11-2
CASSLEGGSGNTIYF
TGTGCCAGCAGCTTAGAAGGGGGCTCTGGAAACACCATATATTTT
>NA|once|TRBJ2-3|TRBV25-1
CASSGTTDTQYF
TGTGCCAGCAGTGGCACCACAGATACGCAGTATTTT